The entry below gives a single TCR beta chain sequence along with its context. Sequencing used immunoSEQ multiplex PCR; TCRdb keeps in-frame clones, though not all of them. The repertoire holds 150,000 or so clones, with around 84% as singletons. This sample was included in a study of blood T cell repertoires in COVID-19. The germline V gene encodes CDR1 ENHRY and CDR2 SYGVKD. Unmatched junction bases numbered 3, after V lost 3 bases and J lost 8 bases. This CDR3 is built from 13 residues. The clonotype comes from a man between 50 and 59 years old who had recovered from COVID-19. Sequencing was done on a sample of PBMCs or T cells enriched from blood (not recorded which). The gene calls are TRBV10-3 and TRBJ1-4, with TRBD1 matching 7 bases. CDR3 residues: CAISDDREEKLFF. The CDR3 bases are TGTGCCATCAGTGATGACAGGGAGGAAAAACTGTTTTTT.